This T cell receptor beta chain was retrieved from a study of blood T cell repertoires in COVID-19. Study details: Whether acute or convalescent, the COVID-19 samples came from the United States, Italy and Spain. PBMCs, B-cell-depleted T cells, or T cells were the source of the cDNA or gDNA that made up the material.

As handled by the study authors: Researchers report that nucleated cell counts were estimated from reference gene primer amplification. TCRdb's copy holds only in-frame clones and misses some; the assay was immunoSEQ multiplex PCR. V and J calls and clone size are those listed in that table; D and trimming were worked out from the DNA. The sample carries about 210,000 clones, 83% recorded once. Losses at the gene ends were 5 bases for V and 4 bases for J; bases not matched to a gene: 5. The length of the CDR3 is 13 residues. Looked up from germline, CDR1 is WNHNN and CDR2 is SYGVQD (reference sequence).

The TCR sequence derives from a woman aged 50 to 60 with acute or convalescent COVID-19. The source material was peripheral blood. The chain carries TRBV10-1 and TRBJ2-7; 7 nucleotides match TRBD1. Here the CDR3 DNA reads TGCGCCAGCAGTCCGGGACAGAAGTACGAGCAGTACTTC. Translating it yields CASSPGQKYEQYF.